This TCR beta chain was captured in a study of T cell responses to AZD1222 COVID-19 vaccine. The data were produced by immunoSEQ multiplex PCR, yet TCRdb's version contains in-frame clones alone and is incomplete. The sample lists about 97,000 clones; roughly 91% were seen once. CDR3 length: 18 amino acids. Germline V gene lookup returns CDR1 MDHEN and CDR2 SYDVKM. Trimming pared 6 bases from V and 3 bases from J, leaving 27 bases between. This sequence joins TRBV28 and TRBJ2-7; D may be TRBD1 or TRBD2 (5 bases each). The receptor was derived from an adult in good health. Here the sequenced sample was peripheral blood, taken on day 0 of AZD1222 vaccination. The CDR3 DNA is TGTGCCAGCAGGAATCAATTTAACCCCGGGGCCCATTTCTACGAGCAGTACTTC. This gives the protein CASRNQFNPGAHFYEQYF.